Given below is one T cell receptor (beta chain) in context. Its recognized antigen is unknown. No base quality values were provided; no much bigger clone lies one nucleotide off. Deletion took 0 bases off V and 0 bases off J, with a span of 5 bases between the germline ends. From cysteine to phenylalanine, the CDR3 is 15 amino acids long. The kept DNA is CDR3 alone, 45 bases in frame from the first base. CDR1 and CDR2 (MGHRA, YSYEKL) derive from the germline V gene. The data are from a study of control samples from healthy donors and cancer patients (dated by TCRdb to 2019 to 2021). The library was obtained by the immunoSEQ multiplex PCR assay. What TCRdb holds here is the immuneACCESS table cut down to in-frame rearrangements. Part of the clones is not present; checked against another copy, under half of the missing clones reflect an unresolved V gene, and the others are unexplained. The sample table lists about 140,000 clones, 75% to 95% of them with a count of one. Approximately 6.8% of the sample rests with the top ten.

The specimen was blood. Recombination linked TRBV4-1 to TRBJ1-4; too little of a D gene remains to name it. The TCR sequence derives from a man aged 18 to 29 in good health. The nucleotides are TGCGCCAGCAGCCAAGAAAGGGCAACTAATGAAAAACTGTTTTTT. Its coded protein is CASSQERATNEKLFF.